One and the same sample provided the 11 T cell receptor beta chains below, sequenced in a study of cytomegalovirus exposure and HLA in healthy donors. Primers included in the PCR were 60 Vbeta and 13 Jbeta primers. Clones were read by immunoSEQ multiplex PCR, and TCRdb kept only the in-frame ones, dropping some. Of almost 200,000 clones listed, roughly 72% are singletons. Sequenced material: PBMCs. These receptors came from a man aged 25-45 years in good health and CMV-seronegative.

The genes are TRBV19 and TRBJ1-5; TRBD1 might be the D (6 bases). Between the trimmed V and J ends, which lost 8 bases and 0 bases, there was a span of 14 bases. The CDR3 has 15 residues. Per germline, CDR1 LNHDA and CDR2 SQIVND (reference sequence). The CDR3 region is CASAPQGHSNQPQHF. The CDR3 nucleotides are TGTGCCAGTGCCCCACAGGGCCATAGCAATCAGCCCCAGCATTTT.

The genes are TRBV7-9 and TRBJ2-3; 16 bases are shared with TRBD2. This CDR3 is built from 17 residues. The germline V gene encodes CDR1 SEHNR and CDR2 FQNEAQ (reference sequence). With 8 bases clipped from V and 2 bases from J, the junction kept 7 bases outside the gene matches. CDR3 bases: TGTGCCAGCGGAGGGACTAGCGGGAGGGGTTCCACAGATACGCAGTATTTT. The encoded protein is CASGGTSGRGSTDTQYF.

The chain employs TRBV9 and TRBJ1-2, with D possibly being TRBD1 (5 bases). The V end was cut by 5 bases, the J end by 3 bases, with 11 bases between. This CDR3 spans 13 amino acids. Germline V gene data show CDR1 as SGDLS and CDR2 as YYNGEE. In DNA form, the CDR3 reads TGTGCCAGCAGGAAGGGGCGAGACTATGGCTACACCTTC. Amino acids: CASRKGRDYGYTF.

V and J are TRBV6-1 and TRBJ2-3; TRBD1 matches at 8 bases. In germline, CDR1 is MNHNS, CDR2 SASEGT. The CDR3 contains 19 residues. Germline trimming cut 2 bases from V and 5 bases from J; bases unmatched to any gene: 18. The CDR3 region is CASSENTGGDFNSLDTQYF. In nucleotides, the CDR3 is TGTGCCAGCAGTGAAAATACAGGGGGTGATTTCAACTCGTTAGATACGCAGTATTTT.

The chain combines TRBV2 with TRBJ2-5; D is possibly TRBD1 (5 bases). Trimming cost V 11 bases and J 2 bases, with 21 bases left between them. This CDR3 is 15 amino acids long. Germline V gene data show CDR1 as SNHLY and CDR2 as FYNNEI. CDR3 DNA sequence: TGTGCCGGGGCGAGTCAAACAGAGACACAAGAGACCCAGTACTTC. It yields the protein CAGASQTETQETQYF.

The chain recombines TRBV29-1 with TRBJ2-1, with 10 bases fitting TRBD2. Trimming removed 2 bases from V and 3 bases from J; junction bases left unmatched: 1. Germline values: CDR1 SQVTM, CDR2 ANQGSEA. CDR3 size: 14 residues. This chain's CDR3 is CSVEIAGGYNEQFF. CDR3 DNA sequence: TGCAGCGTTGAAATAGCGGGAGGCTACAATGAGCAGTTCTTC.

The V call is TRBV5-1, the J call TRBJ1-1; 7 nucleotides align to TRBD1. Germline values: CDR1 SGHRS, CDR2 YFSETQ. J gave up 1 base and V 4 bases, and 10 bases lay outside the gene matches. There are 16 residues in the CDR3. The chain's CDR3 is CASSQGQFLGNTEAFF. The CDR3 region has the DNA TGCGCCAGCAGCCAGGGACAGTTTCTCGGGAACACTGAAGCTTTCTTT.

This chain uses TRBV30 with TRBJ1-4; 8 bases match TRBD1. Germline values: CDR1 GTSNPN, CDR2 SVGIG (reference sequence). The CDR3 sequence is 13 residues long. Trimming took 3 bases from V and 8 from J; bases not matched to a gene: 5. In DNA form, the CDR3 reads TGTGCCTGGAGCCAGGGGGCGAGGGAAAAACTGTTTTTT. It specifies CAWSQGAREKLFF.

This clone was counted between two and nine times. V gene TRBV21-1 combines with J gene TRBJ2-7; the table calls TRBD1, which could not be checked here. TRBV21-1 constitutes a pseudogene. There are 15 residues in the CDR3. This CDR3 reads CASSKTSGQGLEQYF. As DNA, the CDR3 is TGTGCCAGCAGCAAAACCTCGGGACAGGGCCTCGAGCAGTACTTC.

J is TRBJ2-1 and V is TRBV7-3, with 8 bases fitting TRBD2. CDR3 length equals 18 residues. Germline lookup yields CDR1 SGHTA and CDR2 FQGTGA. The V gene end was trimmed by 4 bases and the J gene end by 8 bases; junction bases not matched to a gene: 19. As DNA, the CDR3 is TGTGCCAGCAGCTCAGGTCCCCGACTCGGGACTAGTTTAGATGAGCAGTTCTTC. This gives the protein CASSSGPRLGTSLDEQFF.

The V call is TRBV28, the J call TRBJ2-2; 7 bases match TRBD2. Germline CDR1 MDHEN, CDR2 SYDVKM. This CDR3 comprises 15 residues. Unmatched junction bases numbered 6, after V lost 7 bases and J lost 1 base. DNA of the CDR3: TGTGCCAGCACTTGGGGGGGAAAGAACACCGGGGAGCTGTTTTTT. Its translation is CASTWGGKNTGELFF.